Below are 3 T cell receptor beta chains sequenced from a single sample in a study of T cell responses to AZD1222 COVID-19 vaccine. Sequenced by immunoSEQ multiplex PCR; TCRdb stores in-frame clones only, minus some. The table has roughly 120,000 clones, 70% to 85% seen once. The specimen was peripheral blood, collected on day 0 of AZD1222 vaccination. These receptors were obtained from an adult in good health.

The V and J genes are TRBV4-1 and TRBJ1-5; 7 bases align to TRBD1. CDR3 length: 16 amino acids. Germline CDR1 reads MGHRA; CDR2 reads YSYEKL. The V and J ends lost 1 base and 5 bases, in that order; junction bases with no gene match: 8. The chain's CDR3 is CASSQGTGVGDQPQHF. CDR3 nucleotides: TGCGCCAGCAGCCAAGGCACAGGGGTGGGGGATCAGCCCCAGCATTTT.

This chain joins TRBV9 and TRBJ2-5; TRBD1 aligns across 7 bases. Germline loops: CDR1 SGDLS, CDR2 YYNGEE. There are 14 residues in the CDR3. V dropped 4 bases and J dropped 5; count of bases not matched to a gene: 8. The CDR3 loop is CASSLTGNFETQYF. DNA for the CDR3: TGTGCCAGCAGCTTGACAGGGAACTTCGAGACCCAGTACTTC.

The J gene is TRBJ2-1, the V gene TRBV7-6; 15 bases agree with TRBD2. The junction had 3 bases not matched to a gene; V was cut back by 4 bases and J by 8 bases. This CDR3 is built from 15 residues. Germline CDR1 and CDR2: SGHVS and FNYEAQ. The CDR3 nucleotides read TGTGCCAGCAGCTGGACTAGCGGGGGGGGAGATGAGCAGTTCTTC. This codes for CASSWTSGGGDEQFF.